This T cell receptor beta chain was sequenced for a study of CXCR3-negative and CXCR3-positive naive CD8 T cells. About the research overall: Per library, roughly 1.6 +/- 0.3 million reads; about 150 million TRB reads overall. Study-wide results and limits: Naive cells with CXCR3 showed TRB CDR3s that were more hydrophobic than those in CXCR3-negative naive cells. Partially decreased CXCR3 expression was recorded after cryopreservation, and fresh PBMCs were used in most assays. For the naive subsets, surface CD5 was similar, and TCR strength was inferred from TRB CDR3 properties.

Germline loops: CDR1 KGHDR, CDR2 SFDVKD. CDR3 size: 16 residues. Remarks on this clonotype: Its antigen is currently unknown.

Libraries of TRB cDNA were made by 5' RACE and carried UMIs. From the 5' RACE reads, TCRdb lists one entry per CDR3 protein and no DNA. The sample is made up of 150,000 or so distinct CDR3 sequences, and the top ten hold nearly 0.5% of it. Sequencing input: naive CXCR3- CD8+ T cells from blood. The subset here: CD45RO-CCR7+CD27+CD95- naive CD8+ T cells lacking CXCR3 (TNR3-). The chain carries TRBV24-1 and TRBJ2-1; TCRdb lists TRBD2, though no DNA is available to test this call. The receptor comes from a human donor in good health. Some clones in this sample may be carry-over from other donors' samples. The chain's CDR3 is CATSDRRLAAINEQFF.